The 29 T cell receptor beta chains in this list originate from one sample, sequenced in a study of blood T cell repertoires in COVID-19. This table comes from immunoSEQ multiplex PCR, and its TCRdb copy is limited to in-frame clones, with some not included. The repertoire holds tens of thousands of clones, with approximately 79% as singletons. Sequencing input: peripheral blood. The receptors were sampled from a woman aged 60-70 years with acute or convalescent COVID-19.

The chain recombines TRBV6-1 with TRBJ2-6; possibly TRBD2 for D (7 bases). Per the germline V gene, CDR1 is MNHNS and CDR2 is SASEGT. This CDR3 region has 19 residues. V lost 0 bases to trimming and J lost 2 bases, with 17 bases between them. CDR3 residues: CASSEARRGGTTGANVLTF. The CDR3 region has the DNA TGTGCCAGCAGTGAAGCGAGAAGAGGGGGGACTACTGGGGCCAACGTCCTGACTTTC.

This CDR3 reads CASSLALGGRGEKLFF. The CDR3, as DNA: TGTGCCAGCAGCTTAGCGCTAGGCGGGAGAGGTGAAAAACTGTTTTTT. J is TRBJ1-4 and V is TRBV7-2; no clear D gene. From germline, CDR1 is SGHTA and CDR2 FQGNSA. Trimming took 0 bases from V and 7 from J, leaving 15 bases between them. The CDR3 is 16 amino acids.

This chain joins TRBV5-4 and TRBJ1-1, with D unresolved. Trimming cost V 2 bases and J 4 bases, with 9 bases left between them. The length of the CDR3 is 13 residues. Looked up from germline, CDR1 is SGHNT and CDR2 is YYREEE (reference sequence). This CDR3 is CASSFTSGTEAFF. The CDR3 DNA sequence: TGTGCCAGCAGCTTCACAAGTGGCACTGAAGCTTTCTTT.

This chain uses TRBV10-3 with TRBJ2-1; the D gene is possibly TRBD1 (6 bases). V lost 6 bases to trimming and J lost 5 bases, with 17 bases between them. CDR3 size: 15 residues. Germline loops: CDR1 ENHRY, CDR2 SYGVKD. CDR3 region: CAIRETGTRDNEQFF. The CDR3 DNA follows: TGTGCCATCAGGGAAACAGGGACGAGAGACAATGAGCAGTTCTTC.

The chain uses TRBV4-3 and TRBJ2-7, with 7 nucleotides matching TRBD1. After removal of 2 bases from V and 3 bases from J, the junction contained 7 bases not matched to a gene. Germline V gene data show CDR1 as LGHNA and CDR2 as YSLEER. The CDR3 runs 15 residues. The CDR3 region has the DNA TGCGCCAGCAGCCAAACGCTGGGACAGATCTACGAGCAGTACTTC. It translates to CASSQTLGQIYEQYF.

This rearrangement joins TRBV27 to TRBJ2-7; 8 positions agree with TRBD1. The V segment lost 3 bases and the J segment 3 bases; nucleotides outside the gene matches: 4. This CDR3 has 14 amino acids. Germline loops: CDR1 MNHEY, CDR2 SMNVEV (reference sequence). DNA of the CDR3: TGTGCCAGCAGTTTGGGGACAGGACTCTACGAGCAGTACTTC. Amino acid sequence: CASSLGTGLYEQYF.

This chain connects TRBV7-2 to TRBJ2-7; 8 bases line up with TRBD1. Germline V gene sequence: CDR1 SGHTA, CDR2 FQGNSA. With V trimmed by 5 bases and J by 5 bases, 8 bases remained unmatched. CDR3 size: 14 residues. CDR3 region: CASSPGTGGDEQYF. DNA for the CDR3: TGTGCCAGCAGCCCCGGGACAGGAGGAGACGAGCAGTACTTC.

The chain recombines TRBV2 with TRBJ1-2, with no clear D. Germline V gives CDR1 SNHLY, CDR2 FYNNEI. CDR3 size: 13 residues. The V gene lost 4 bases and the J gene lost 5 bases, with 11 bases spanning the gap. The CDR3 region has the DNA TGTGCCAGCAGTGGACAATCCCAGTATGGCTACACCTTC. Protein: CASSGQSQYGYTF.

A single count supports this clone. The V gene is TRBV6-2 or TRBV6-3, the J gene TRBJ1-5, with TRBD1 as a possible D gene (6 bases). Germline loops: CDR1 MNHEY, CDR2 SVGEGT. The CDR3 spans 15 residues. Between the trimmed V and J ends, which lost 4 bases and 7 bases, there was a span of 17 bases. The chain's CDR3 is CASSLTQGSEQPQHF. The CDR3 nucleotides read TGTGCCAGCAGTTTAACTCAGGGGTCGGAACAGCCCCAGCATTTT.

The chain employs TRBV4-1 and TRBJ2-7; 10 bases align to TRBD2. The CDR3 runs to 14 residues. Trimming removed 2 bases from V and 4 bases from J; junction bases left unmatched: 2. The germline CDR1 and CDR2 sequences are MGHRA and YSYEKL. The CDR3 DNA reads TGCGCCAGCAGCCAATTAGCGGGGGGATACGAGCAGTACTTC. Protein product: CASSQLAGGYEQYF.

This clone occurred once. The chain has TRBV6-1 and TRBJ1-1; possible D gene TRBD1, 6 bases. Trimming pared 1 base from V and 7 bases from J, leaving 16 bases between. Germline CDR1 and CDR2: MNHNS and SASEGT. The CDR3 consists of 15 residues. This CDR3 is CASSEGPTGPIEAFF. In DNA form, the CDR3 reads TGTGCCAGCAGTGAAGGCCCCACAGGGCCAATTGAAGCTTTCTTT.

This clone was seen a few times. This sequence joins TRBV7-9 and TRBJ2-3, with D perhaps matching TRBD2 (5 bases). Germline V CDR1 and CDR2: SEHNR, FQNEAQ (reference sequence). V was shortened by 6 bases and J by 7 bases, with 17 bases between the two germline ends. The CDR3 contains 14 residues. CDR3 loop: CASSPDPEVNTQYF. CDR3 nucleotides: TGTGCCAGCAGTCCGGACCCGGAGGTGAATACGCAGTATTTT.

The chain uses TRBV28 and TRBJ1-2, with TRBD1 as a possible D gene (5 bases). Looked up from germline, CDR1 is MDHEN and CDR2 is SYDVKM. Trimming took 8 bases from V and 4 from J, leaving 11 bases between them. The CDR3 runs 12 residues. CDR3 sequence: CASHSQGYGYTF. DNA for the CDR3: TGTGCCAGCCATTCTCAGGGCTATGGCTACACCTTC.

The gene calls are TRBV9 and TRBJ1-2; D is perhaps TRBD1 (5 bases). CDR1 is SGDLS and CDR2 is YYNGEE in the germline V gene. The CDR3 sequence is 16 residues long. V was clipped by 4 bases and J by 5 bases, with 21 bases between them. The CDR3 DNA reads as TGTGCCAGCAGCACCCGTCCGGGCAGGGAAGTATATGGCTACACCTTC. This sequence encodes CASSTRPGREVYGYTF.

In regard to this clone: A junction boundary mismatches the germline segment, possibly from a read error. The chain's CDR3 is CASSLGGAPQETQYF. In nucleotides, the CDR3 is TGTGCTAGCAGCTTGGGGGGGGCCCCCCAAGAGACCCAGTACTTC. The J gene is TRBJ2-5, the V gene TRBV7-7, with D possibly matching TRBD2 (7 bases). Looked up from germline, CDR1 is SSHAT and CDR2 is FNYEAQ (reference sequence). The CDR3 runs 15 residues.

The count of this clone is one. This sequence joins TRBV30 and TRBJ1-1, with D tentatively TRBD1 (6 bases). Germline V gene lookup returns CDR1 GTSNPN and CDR2 SVGIG (reference sequence). CDR3 length: 13 residues. Trimming stripped 0 bases from V and 9 bases from J, with 14 bases between. CDR3 protein: CAWSVKGEGKAFF. Written as DNA, the CDR3 is TGTGCCTGGAGTGTAAAGGGGGAGGGAAAAGCTTTCTTT.

The chain employs TRBV9 and TRBJ1-3; the D gene is possibly TRBD1 (6 bases). Germline V gene sequence: CDR1 SGDLS, CDR2 YYNGEE. The CDR3 length is 15 residues. Trimming removed 0 bases at V and 0 bases at J, with 7 bases between. The CDR3: CASSVDRDSGNTIYF. The CDR3 DNA sequence: TGTGCCAGCAGCGTAGACAGGGACTCTGGAAACACCATATATTTT.

This chain links TRBV4-2 with TRBJ1-2, with D possibly matching TRBD1 (6 bases). The V gene lost 0 bases and the J gene lost 1 base, with 9 bases spanning the gap. The CDR3 is made up of 15 amino acids. Germline-derived CDR1 and CDR2 are LGHNA and YNFKEQ. CDR3 region: CASSQDRTDNYGYTF. The CDR3, as DNA: TGTGCCAGCAGCCAAGATCGGACAGATAACTATGGCTACACCTTC.

This chain joins TRBV12-5 and TRBJ2-7; maybe TRBD1 (6 bases). The CDR3 contains 11 residues. The germline CDR1 and CDR2 sequences are LGHNT and FRNRAP. V was pared by 7 bases and J by 6 bases, with 10 bases between. CDR3: CASVTRGEQYF. The CDR3 bases are TGTGCTAGTGTCACCAGGGGCGAGCAGTACTTC.

V gene TRBV7-9 combines with J gene TRBJ2-1; D unclear. V was pared by 3 bases and J by 7 bases, with 7 bases between. The CDR3 runs 12 residues. CDR1 SEHNR and CDR2 FQNEAQ come from the germline V gene (reference sequence). In DNA, the CDR3 is TGTGCCAGCAGCTTCGACGGGAATGAGCAGTTCTTC. Protein: CASSFDGNEQFF.

V usage is TRBV11-2 and J usage is TRBJ1-6; tentatively, D is TRBD1 (6 bases). From germline, CDR1 is SGHAT and CDR2 FQNNGV. The CDR3 sequence is 14 residues long. Trimming removed 4 bases at V and 6 bases at J, with 10 bases between. This chain's CDR3 is CASSYGQSNSPLHF. The CDR3, as DNA: TGTGCCAGCAGCTACGGACAGAGTAATTCACCCCTCCACTTT.

This clone showed up just a few times. This sequence joins TRBV4-2 and TRBJ1-5; possibly TRBD1 for D (6 bases). The V gene lost 4 bases and the J gene lost 0 bases, with 10 bases spanning the gap. The CDR3 loop spans 15 amino acids. CDR1 and CDR2 (germline): LGHNA, YNFKEQ. CDR3 region: CASSLTGSSNQPQHF. CDR3 DNA: TGTGCCAGCAGCCTCACAGGGTCTAGCAATCAGCCCCAGCATTTT.

The CDR3 DNA reads as TGTGCCAGCAGTCCCCTCCGGGGCGGGGAAGGGTACAATGAGCAGTTCTTC. Translating gives CASSPLRGGEGYNEQFF. This chain connects TRBV6-6 to TRBJ2-1, with D possibly TRBD2 on 6 matching bases. Per the germline V gene, CDR1 is MNHNY and CDR2 is SVGAGI (reference sequence). Trimming left V 5 bases short and J 4 bases short, with 21 bases between. The CDR3 totals 17 residues.

This chain joins TRBV7-9 and TRBJ2-3, with unresolved D. Looked up from germline, CDR1 is SEHNR and CDR2 is FQNEAQ (reference sequence). The length of the CDR3 is 13 residues. The ends were cut back, 3 bases at V and 0 bases at J, with 4 bases in the middle. The CDR3 spells CASSFPSTDTQYF. DNA of the CDR3: TGTGCCAGCAGCTTCCCTAGCACAGATACGCAGTATTTT.

The chain employs TRBV7-2 and TRBJ2-1; 8 nucleotides line up with TRBD2. Per germline, CDR1 SGHTA and CDR2 FQGNSA. After removal of 9 bases from V and 4 bases from J, the junction contained 8 bases not matched to a gene. The CDR3 spans 14 residues. CDR3 bases: TGTGCCAGTTCGGGGCGGGGGGTGTACAATGAGCAGTTCTTC. It codes for CASSGRGVYNEQFF. Supplemented by reference TRBV7-2 and TRBJ2-1, the full variable domain reads GAGVSQSPSNKVTEKGKDVELRCDPISGHTALYWYRQSLGQGLEFLIYFQGNSAPDKSGLPSDRFSAERTGGSVSTLTIQRTQQEDSAVYLCASSGRGVYNEQFFGPGTRLTVL.

This sequence joins TRBV5-6 and TRBJ1-1; D unclear. Germline CDR1 is SGHDT and CDR2 is YYEEEE. The ends were cut back, 3 bases at V and 8 bases at J, with 17 bases in the middle. This CDR3 has 14 amino acids. The CDR3 is CASSSARGGREAFF. CDR3 nucleotides: TGTGCCAGCAGCTCCGCCCGGGGTGGGAGAGAAGCTTTCTTT.

The rearrangement links TRBV5-1 to TRBJ1-2; 7 positions agree with TRBD1. The CDR3 has 13 residues. V lost 3 bases and J lost 4; bases outside the gene matches: 3. Germline V lookup: CDR1 SGHRS, CDR2 YFSETQ. The CDR3 DNA reads as TGCGCCAGCAGCTCTGGACAGGCCTATGGCTACACCTTC. This sequence encodes CASSSGQAYGYTF.

The chain is built from TRBV19 and TRBJ2-1; 8 positions match TRBD1. The CDR3 sequence is 15 residues long. Germline CDR1 and CDR2: LNHDA and SQIVND (reference sequence). The J segment lost 5 bases and the V segment lost 7 bases, leaving 10 bases of the junction unmatched. The CDR3, as DNA: TGTGCCAGTACCCCGTGGGGACAGGAGGACAATGAGCAGTTCTTC. This encodes CASTPWGQEDNEQFF.

The sample holds a few counts of this clone. This sequence joins TRBV11-3 and TRBJ2-7; D uncertain. From germline, CDR1 is SGHNT and CDR2 YENEEA. Trimming took off 1 base at V and 3 bases at J, with 7 bases between the two ends. CDR3 length equals 13 residues. CDR3: CASSLGPHYEQYF. The DNA of the CDR3 is TGTGCCAGCAGCTTAGGGCCCCACTACGAGCAGTACTTC.